These 26 T cell receptor beta chains were all obtained from the same sample, sequenced in a study of T cell changes during pregnancy in multiple sclerosis (dated by TCRdb to about 2019). Library generation was performed with the immunoSEQ multiplex PCR assay. TCRdb retrieved this table from immuneACCESS and kept in-frame rearrangements only. Not all clones are present; in checked studies, unresolved V genes account for under half, and no reason is known for the remainder. The sample includes about 93,000 clones, with 92% observed a single time. The ten most abundant clones make up around 2% of the sample. The sequencing used peripheral blood, collected after pregnancy. The receptors shown here come from a female donor with multiple sclerosis, enrolled in a pregnancy study.

This clone has a handful of counts. This chain links TRBV7-2 with TRBJ1-5, with D unresolved. V was clipped by 10 bases and J by 1 base, with 11 bases between them. Germline V CDR1 and CDR2: SGHTA, FQGNSA. The CDR3 covers 13 residues. CDR3 bases: TGTGCCACCTCTATGTGGAGCAATCAGCCCCAGCATTTT. Residues: CATSMWSNQPQHF.

The chain couples TRBV6-6 to TRBJ1-1, with D hard to call. Germline loops: CDR1 MNHNY, CDR2 SVGAGI (reference sequence). V lost 1 base to trimming and J lost 1 base, with 10 bases between them. This CDR3 is built from 15 residues. The CDR3 DNA reads TGTGCCAGCAGTTACTTCGGACGGGAGAACACTGAAGCTTTCTTT. Protein sequence: CASSYFGRENTEAFF.

The chain is built from TRBV30 and TRBJ2-4; tentatively, D is TRBD1 (5 bases). Germline CDR1 GTSNPN, CDR2 SVGIG (reference sequence). Between the trimmed V and J ends, which lost 4 bases and 6 bases, there was a span of 19 bases. This CDR3 is 15 amino acids long. CDR3 loop: CAWKVQGLRVNIQYF. The CDR3 nucleotides read TGTGCCTGGAAGGTTCAGGGATTAAGGGTAAACATTCAGTACTTC.

The chain carries TRBV19 and TRBJ2-7; tentatively, D is TRBD1 (5 bases). Looked up from germline, CDR1 is LNHDA and CDR2 is SQIVND (reference sequence). The CDR3 is 13 residues long. V lost 4 bases to trimming and J lost 4 bases, with 11 bases between them. The CDR3, as DNA: TGTGCCAGTAGTAATACCAGGGCTTACGAGCAGTACTTC. Translating gives CASSNTRAYEQYF. Filled out from reference TRBV19 and TRBJ2-7, the complete variable domain reads DGGITQSPKYLFRKEGQNVTLSCEQNLNHDAMYWYRQDPGQGLRLIYYSQIVNDFQKGDIAEGYSVSREKKESFPLTVTSAQKNPTAFYLCASSNTRAYEQYFGPGTRLTVT.

This chain connects TRBV6-1 to TRBJ1-1; D ambiguous. This CDR3 region has 14 residues. V shed 6 bases and J shed 5 bases, with 16 bases lying between them. The V gene's germline CDR1 is MNHNS and CDR2 SASEGT. The CDR3 bases are TGTGCCAGCAGGGCCGGGGATGTGAGTACTGAAGCTTTCTTT. It translates to CASRAGDVSTEAFF.

The chain is built from TRBV7-9 and TRBJ2-1; 11 bases match TRBD2. The V gene end was trimmed by 4 bases and the J gene end by 8 bases; junction bases not matched to a gene: 13. Germline CDR1 SEHNR, CDR2 FQNEAQ (reference sequence). This CDR3 comprises 17 residues. CDR3 in amino acids: CASSSLDLAGGGDEQFF. For the CDR3, the DNA is TGTGCCAGCAGCTCCCTCGATCTAGCGGGAGGTGGCGATGAGCAGTTCTTC.

The gene calls are TRBV9 and TRBJ1-2; 7 bases fit TRBD1. Per the germline V gene, CDR1 is SGDLS and CDR2 is YYNGEE. CDR3 length: 15 amino acids. The V segment lost 4 bases and the J segment 8 bases; nucleotides outside the gene matches: 14. The CDR3 region is CASSKTDRAFDGYTF. CDR3 DNA sequence: TGTGCCAGCAGCAAGACAGACAGGGCATTCGACGGCTACACCTTC.

Remarks on this clone: One end of the junction varies from germline; a read error may be responsible. The chain couples TRBV9 to TRBJ2-3; 7 nucleotides line up with TRBD1. CDR3 length: 15 residues. Germline CDR1 is SGDLS and CDR2 is YYNGEE. DNA of the CDR3: TGTGCCAGCAGCGGAAACCGGGACAGAGAGGGTGCAATGGGCTTT. Its protein product is CASSGNRDREGAMGF.

V gene TRBV5-1 combines with J gene TRBJ1-1, with a weak D call TRBD1 (6 bases). Germline V lookup: CDR1 SGHRS, CDR2 YFSETQ. Trimming stripped 1 base from V and 2 bases from J, with 12 bases between. This CDR3 has 15 amino acids. The CDR3: CASSLTGTDNTEAFF. Here the CDR3 DNA reads TGCGCCAGCAGCTTGACAGGGACCGATAACACTGAAGCTTTCTTT.

About this clone itself: One end of the junction is discordant with germline, which a read error may explain. The chain recombines TRBV4-2 with TRBJ1-5; 8 bases map to TRBD1. This CDR3 contains 16 residues. In germline, CDR1 is LGHNA, CDR2 YNFKEQ. The CDR3 coding sequence is TGTGCCAGCAGCAAAGACAGGACAGGGAATAATCAGCCCCAGCATTTT. Its translation: CASSKDRTGNNQPQHF.

The chain carries TRBV10-1 and TRBJ2-1; 8 bases fit TRBD2. Germline values: CDR1 WNHNN, CDR2 SYGVQD (reference sequence). V was clipped by 5 bases and J by 1 base; unmatched bases: 4. The CDR3 has 15 residues. The CDR3 protein is CASSSGSSSYNEQFF. The CDR3 coding sequence is TGCGCCAGCAGTAGCGGGAGTTCGTCCTACAATGAGCAGTTCTTC.

The chain links TRBV7-2 to TRBJ2-7, with D possibly being TRBD2 (5 bases). With the DNA end fitting TRBJ2-1 better, the J assignment may be wrong. The CDR3 has 12 residues. Germline V CDR1 and CDR2: SGHTA, FQGNSA. CDR3 coding DNA: TGTGCCAGCAGCGAGGGAAGAATCGTTCAGTTCTTC. This encodes CASSEGRIVQFF.

CDR3 bases: TGTGCCACTCAGGGGAGCACAGATACGCAGTATTTT. Translated, it gives CATQGSTDTQYF. The chain joins TRBV10-3 to TRBJ2-3; TRBD1 is a possible D gene (6 bases). CDR1 is ENHRY and CDR2 is SYGVKD in the germline V gene. The CDR3 is made up of 12 amino acids. V dropped 10 bases and J dropped 0 bases, with 8 bases sitting between them.

The chain carries TRBV5-1 and TRBJ2-7; D is unresolved. Germline V gene data show CDR1 as SGHRS and CDR2 as YFSETQ. The CDR3 length is 14 residues. Trimming removed 0 bases at V and 2 bases at J, with 9 bases between. The CDR3, as DNA: TGCGCCAGCAGCTTGGCCCCAGGAACCTACGAGCAGTACTTC. Protein: CASSLAPGTYEQYF.

Comment on this clone: At one end the junction does not follow the germline gene, possibly because of a read error. The chain carries TRBV6-1 and TRBJ2-2, with 8 bases that match TRBD2. The CDR3 consists of 16 residues. Germline values: CDR1 MNHNS, CDR2 SASEGT. The CDR3 DNA sequence: TGTGCCAGCAGAGAAGGTGCGGGACTAGGATCCGGGGAGCTGTTTTTT. Its protein is CASREGAGLGSGELFF.

This clone ranks as medium-sized. The rearrangement links TRBV4-2 to TRBJ2-7, with TRBD2 matching 11 bases. The ends lost 0 bases at V and 4 bases at J; junction bases unmatched: 2. The CDR3 runs 15 residues. Germline assignment: CDR1 LGHNA and CDR2 YNFKEQ. Here the CDR3 DNA reads TGTGCCAGCAGCCAAGATCTAGCGGGGGGTTACGAGCAGTACTTC. It encodes CASSQDLAGGYEQYF.

The rearrangement links TRBV7-9 to TRBJ2-7, with 10 bases lining up with TRBD2. V lost 4 bases to trimming and J lost 2 bases; unmatched junction nucleotides: 2. In germline, CDR1 is SEHNR, CDR2 FQNEAQ (reference sequence). There are 14 residues in the CDR3. CDR3 sequence reads: CASSWTSGTYEQYF. In DNA, the CDR3 is TGTGCCAGCAGCTGGACTAGCGGTACCTACGAGCAGTACTTC.

The chain links TRBV29-1 to TRBJ2-7, with 11 bases matching TRBD2. CDR1 SQVTM and CDR2 ANQGSEA come from the germline V gene. The CDR3 is 14 residues long. V lost 3 bases to trimming and J lost 4 bases; unmatched junction nucleotides: 5. The CDR3 spells CSVDGASGRYEQYF. The CDR3 DNA reads TGCAGCGTTGATGGAGCTAGCGGGAGGTACGAGCAGTACTTC.

The gene calls are TRBV19 and TRBJ1-5; 7 nucleotides match TRBD1. Looked up from germline, CDR1 is LNHDA and CDR2 is SQIVND (reference sequence). Trimming removed 7 bases from V and 4 bases from J; junction bases left unmatched: 7. This CDR3 region has 14 residues. This CDR3 reads CASTSTGRNQPQHF. For the CDR3, the DNA is TGTGCCAGTACTTCGACAGGGAGGAATCAGCCCCAGCATTTT.

The chain joins TRBV5-1 to TRBJ2-3; tentatively, D is TRBD2 (6 bases). The CDR3 has 15 amino acids. Looked up from germline, CDR1 is SGHRS and CDR2 is YFSETQ. The germline V and J ends were trimmed by 0 bases and 6 bases, with 14 bases remaining between them. This chain's CDR3 is CASSLARLGEDTQYF. CDR3 nucleotides: TGCGCCAGCAGCTTGGCTCGACTAGGCGAGGATACGCAGTATTTT.

This chain links TRBV2 with TRBJ2-7, with a weak D call TRBD2 (6 bases). The CDR3 is 15 residues long. Trimming stripped 10 bases from V and 4 bases from J, with 23 bases between. The germline CDR1 and CDR2 sequences are SNHLY and FYNNEI. CDR3 coding DNA: TGTGCCACTACGGGGGAAAGCTCCTCACCTTACGAGCAGTACTTC. Amino acids: CATTGESSSPYEQYF.

This chain joins TRBV15 and TRBJ2-3, with D hard to call. With 4 bases removed from V and 5 bases from J, the gap between germline ends came to 10 bases. The CDR3 sequence is 13 residues long. Germline V lookup: CDR1 LNHNV, CDR2 YYDKDF (reference sequence). The DNA of the CDR3 is TGTGCCACCAGCAACTACTCGTTAGATACGCAGTATTTT. Translating it yields CATSNYSLDTQYF.

This clone was recorded a few times. V gene TRBV28 combines with J gene TRBJ1-5; D call uncertain. This CDR3 spans 14 amino acids. Germline CDR1 MDHEN, CDR2 SYDVKM. The CDR3 sequence: CAVVAHGGNQPQHF. CDR3 DNA sequence: TGTGCGGTAGTCGCCCATGGTGGCAATCAGCCCCAGCATTTT.

The genes are TRBV6-5 and TRBJ2-3, with 7 positions matching TRBD2. Germline CDR1 and CDR2: MNHEY and SVGAGI. There are 15 residues in the CDR3. V shed 4 bases, J shed 4 bases, and the junction held 8 bases outside the gene matches. The chain's CDR3 is CASSLAGGGADTQYF. The CDR3 nucleotides are TGTGCCAGCAGTTTAGCGGGCGGAGGGGCAGATACGCAGTATTTT.

The chain combines TRBV19 with TRBJ1-1; D is possibly TRBD1 (6 bases). The CDR3 is made up of 12 amino acids. Germline V CDR1 and CDR2: LNHDA, SQIVND (reference sequence). Between the trimmed V and J ends, which lost 2 bases and 9 bases, there was a span of 10 bases. This CDR3 is CASSIQTGQAFF. CDR3 in DNA: TGTGCCAGTAGTATACAGACAGGCCAAGCTTTCTTT.

CDR3 residues: CASSLTSGGPYEQFF. In DNA form, the CDR3 reads TGTGCCAGCAGCTTGACTAGCGGGGGGCCCTATGAGCAGTTCTTC. This chain connects TRBV7-2 to TRBJ2-1; 13 bases match TRBD2. CDR1 and CDR2 from the germline V gene are SGHTA and FQGNSA. Trimming cost V 3 bases and J 8 bases; bases outside gene matches: 4. This CDR3 is built from 15 residues.